This T cell receptor (beta chain) was captured by sequencing in a study of T cell responses to AZD1222 COVID-19 vaccine. Findings and limits, study-wide: The donor cohort was predominantly white British with a female majority, and clonal diversity may have been underestimated. Repertoire collection took place solely once the T cell response had peaked. Of spike-specific TCRs, nearly half reportedly target regions left unmutated in variants.

Concerning this clone: What it binds is not known.

The table came from immunoSEQ multiplex PCR; TCRdb's copy has only in-frame clones and leaves some out. The repertoire holds some 100,000 clones, about 89% seen once, with roughly 4.3% in the top ten. The length of the CDR3 is 14 residues. Germline V gene data show CDR1 as ENHRY and CDR2 as SYGVKD. V shed 4 bases and J 3 bases; nucleotides not matched to a gene: 3. The chain is built from TRBV10-3 and TRBJ2-3, with 8 positions matching TRBD2. The sequence came from an adult who received the AZD1222 COVID-19 vaccine. Source: peripheral blood, taken 28 days after the second AZD1222 dose. The CDR3 loop is CAISGGGGTDTQYF. The CDR3 DNA follows: TGTGCCATCAGTGGAGGCGGGGGGACAGATACGCAGTATTTT.